The clone carrying this TCR beta chain was observed once. Its antigen is not identified. Generated by immunoSEQ multiplex PCR, the TCRdb table keeps only in-frame clones and is missing some. The repertoire has around 2.1 million clones, approximately 96% of them found once; the top ten carry 0.1% to 0.15%. This sample was taken from a study of shared clonotypes between healthy human individuals. Looking at the study overall: For every donor, three CD4 naive, three CD4 memory, two CD8 naive and one CD8 memory plates were used. The study, taken as a whole, reports: Among the subsets, naive ones generally showed larger estimated richness than memory ones. Some clonotypes were shared by all four sorted-subset donors, while others were not shared. The non-shared ones had lower generation probabilities than the shared ones.

The sequencing input was naive CD4+ T cells sorted from blood. The subset: CD45RA+ positively selected. The sequence derives from a man younger than 30 in good health.

CDR3 sequence (DNA): TGTGCCAGTAGCCCTTGGGGGACTGAAGCTTTCTTT. Its protein product is CASSPWGTEAFF. The V gene is TRBV19, the J gene TRBJ1-1, with D perhaps TRBD1 (5 bases). Germline CDR1 reads LNHDA; CDR2 reads SQIVND (reference sequence). Trimming removed 6 bases at V and 5 bases at J, with 10 bases between. This CDR3 spans 12 amino acids.